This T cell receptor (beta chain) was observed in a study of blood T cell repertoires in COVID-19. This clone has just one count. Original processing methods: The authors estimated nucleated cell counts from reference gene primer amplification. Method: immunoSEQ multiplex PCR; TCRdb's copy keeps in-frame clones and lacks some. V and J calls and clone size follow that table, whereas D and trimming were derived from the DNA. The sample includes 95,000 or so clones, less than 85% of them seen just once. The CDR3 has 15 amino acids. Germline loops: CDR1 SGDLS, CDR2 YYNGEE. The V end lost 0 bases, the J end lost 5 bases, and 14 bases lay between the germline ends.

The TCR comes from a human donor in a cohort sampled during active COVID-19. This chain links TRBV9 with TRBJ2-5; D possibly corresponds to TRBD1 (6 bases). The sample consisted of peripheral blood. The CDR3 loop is CASSVDQGNGETQYF. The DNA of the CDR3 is TGTGCCAGCAGCGTAGACCAGGGGAATGGGGAGACCCAGTACTTC.